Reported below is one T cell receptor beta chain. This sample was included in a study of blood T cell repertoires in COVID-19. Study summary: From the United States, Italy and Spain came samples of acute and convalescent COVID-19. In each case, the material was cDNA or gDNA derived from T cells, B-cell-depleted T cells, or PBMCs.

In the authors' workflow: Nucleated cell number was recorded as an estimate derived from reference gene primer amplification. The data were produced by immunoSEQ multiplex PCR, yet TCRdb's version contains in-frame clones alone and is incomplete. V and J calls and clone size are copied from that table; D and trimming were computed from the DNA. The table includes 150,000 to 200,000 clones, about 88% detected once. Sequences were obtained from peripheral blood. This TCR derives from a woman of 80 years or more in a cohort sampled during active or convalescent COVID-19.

CDR3 in DNA: TGTGCCAGCAGCCAGCGGGGACTTGGTACCGGGGAGCTGTTTTTT. Its protein product is CASSQRGLGTGELFF. The chain recombines TRBV3-1 (or the pseudogene TRBV3-2) with TRBJ2-2; possible D gene TRBD2, 6 bases. Germline lookup yields CDR1 LGHDT and CDR2 YNNKEL (reference sequence). This CDR3 spans 15 amino acids. Trimming shortened V by 3 bases and J by 5 bases, and 13 bases separated the two germline ends.